This passage covers 24 T cell receptor beta chains from one sample sequenced in a study of T cells after yellow fever vaccination. Via MiXCR, TCRdb re-called the 5' RACE reads, giving one row per CDR3 protein. The data show roughly 240,000 distinct CDR3 sequences, with around 6.7% seen just once and roughly 1% held by the top ten. Sample: CD4+ T cells sorted from PBMCs, taken on the day of the yellow fever booster vaccination. These receptors all stem from a man under 40 who received the YFV17D yellow fever vaccine.

This clonotype was counted only a few times. V usage is TRBV19 and J usage is TRBJ1-1, with TRBD1 as a possible D gene (6 bases). The CDR3 spans 14 residues. V was trimmed by 3 bases and J by 1 base, leaving 9 bases between them. CDR1 is LNHDA and CDR2 is SQIVND in the germline V gene (reference sequence). The CDR3 is CASSITGPNTEAFF. The CDR3 coding sequence is TGTGCCAGTAGTATCACAGGGCCGAACACTGAAGCTTTCTTT.

V and J are TRBV15 and TRBJ2-1; tentative D call: TRBD2 (6 bases). V shed 3 bases and J shed 8 bases, with 20 bases lying between them. CDR1 LNHNV and CDR2 YYDKDF come from the germline V gene (reference sequence). This CDR3 has 16 residues. CDR3 DNA: TGTGCCACCAGCAGTAACCCTACGACTAGGCGCGATGAGCAGTTCTTC. Translating gives CATSSNPTTRRDEQFF.

This clonotype came up many times. The CDR3 DNA is TGTGCCAGCAGTTCCTCGGGGACCCAAGAGACCCAGTACTTC. Protein: CASSSSGTQETQYF. This sequence joins TRBV12-3 or TRBV12-4 and TRBJ2-5; D tentatively reads TRBD1 or TRBD2 (5 bases each). The germline V and J ends were trimmed by 4 bases and 1 base, with 10 bases remaining between them. The CDR3 runs to 14 residues.

This clonotype was found many times. V gene TRBV5-1 combines with J gene TRBJ2-7, with D tentatively TRBD1 (6 bases). V was shortened by 4 bases and J by 2 bases, with 22 bases between the two germline ends. CDR3 length equals 17 residues. Germline loops: CDR1 SGHRS, CDR2 YFSETQ. The CDR3 DNA follows: TGCGCCAGCAGCCTCTTAACAGGGTCCGGAGGCGCCTACGAGCAGTACTTC. The encoded protein is CASSLLTGSGGAYEQYF.

There are many counts of this clonotype. V gene TRBV7-2 combines with J gene TRBJ2-7; D unclear. V was pared by 3 bases and J by 3 bases, with 9 bases between. Germline V gene lookup returns CDR1 SGHTA and CDR2 FQGNSA. The CDR3 has 13 amino acids. The CDR3: CASSLNRYYEQYF. In nucleotides, the CDR3 is TGTGCCAGCAGCTTGAACCGGTACTACGAGCAGTACTTC.

This clonotype was recorded at least ten times. The chain couples TRBV20-1 to TRBJ2-7; tentatively, D is TRBD2 (5 bases). CDR1 and CDR2 from the germline V gene are DFQATT and SNEGSKA (reference sequence). This CDR3 has 12 amino acids. V shed 5 bases and J shed 2 bases, with 10 bases lying between them. CDR3 in DNA: TGCAGTGCTGTCCCCGGGACCTACGAGCAGTACTTC. This encodes CSAVPGTYEQYF.

CDR3 protein: CSAREGRGNQPQHF. The CDR3 region has the DNA TGCAGTGCTAGAGAGGGCAGGGGGAACCAGCCCCAGCATTTT. V gene TRBV20-1 combines with J gene TRBJ1-5, with 7 nucleotides matching TRBD1. V was clipped by 0 bases and J by 7 bases; unmatched bases: 6. The CDR3 is made up of 14 amino acids. Germline V CDR1 and CDR2: DFQATT, SNEGSKA (reference sequence).

The chain couples TRBV11-3 to TRBJ1-1, with 8 bases identical to TRBD1. Germline values: CDR1 SGHNT, CDR2 YENEEA. CDR3 length equals 13 residues. V shed 4 bases, J shed 8 bases, and the junction held 6 bases outside the gene matches. The CDR3 is CASSSRQGSEAFF. The CDR3 nucleotides read TGTGCCAGCAGCTCCAGACAGGGGTCGGAAGCTTTCTTT.

This clonotype was observed a handful of times. V is TRBV3-1 and J is TRBJ1-2; no definite D call. The CDR3 contains 13 residues. From germline, CDR1 is LGHDT and CDR2 YNNKEL (reference sequence). V was cut by 1 base and J by 3 bases, with 6 bases left in between. The CDR3 region is CASSQVIYYGYTF. The CDR3 coding sequence is TGTGCCAGCAGCCAAGTCATATACTATGGCTACACCTTC.

This clonotype was detected many times. The rearrangement links TRBV28 to TRBJ1-1, with TRBD1 as a possible D gene (6 bases). The CDR3 extends over 14 amino acids. Trimming shortened V by 2 bases and J by 2 bases, and 9 bases separated the two germline ends. Germline loops: CDR1 MDHEN, CDR2 SYDVKM. The CDR3 nucleotides read TGTGCCAGCAGTTTAGAGGGGGTTAACACTGAAGCTTTCTTT. Protein: CASSLEGVNTEAFF.

The chain combines TRBV25-1 with TRBJ2-3; D gene uncertain. V was pared by 0 bases and J by 2 bases, with 3 bases between. CDR1 and CDR2 from the germline V gene are MGHDK and SYGVNS. This CDR3 has 13 residues. The CDR3 loop reads CASSEYVTDTQYF. The CDR3 coding sequence is TGTGCCAGCAGTGAATACGTCACAGATACGCAGTATTTT.

J is TRBJ2-3 and V is TRBV6-5, with D possibly TRBD2 on 5 matching bases. The V end lost 2 bases, the J end lost 5 bases, and 20 bases lay between the germline ends. The CDR3 extends over 17 amino acids. The germline gives CDR1 MNHEY, CDR2 SVGAGI. This CDR3 is CASSYAIEIMGVDTQYF. CDR3 DNA: TGTGCCAGCAGTTACGCAATTGAGATTATGGGAGTAGATACGCAGTATTTT.

Many counts were recorded for this clonotype. The junction and the germline gene differ at one end; a read error may be behind it. The J gene is TRBJ2-5, the V gene TRBV5-1; D could derive from TRBD1 or TRBD2 (5 bases each). CDR3 size: 15 residues. Germline V lookup: CDR1 SGHRS, CDR2 YFSETQ. CDR3 amino acids: CASSYTGTEQGTQYF. CDR3 bases: TGCGCCAGCAGTTATACCGGGACCGAGCAAGGGACCCAGTACTTC.

The chain carries TRBV6-2 or TRBV6-3 and TRBJ2-2; 8 positions match TRBD2. V shed 7 bases and J 6 bases; nucleotides not matched to a gene: 7. CDR3 length: 14 residues. CDR1 is MNHEY and CDR2 is SVGEGT in the germline V gene. CDR3 loop: CASIGWREAGELFF. In DNA, the CDR3 is TGTGCCAGCATTGGATGGCGGGAGGCCGGGGAGCTGTTTTTT.

This rearrangement joins TRBV4-3 to TRBJ1-2; no definite D call. Germline V gives CDR1 LGHNA, CDR2 YSLEER. Trimming left V 4 bases short and J 7 bases short, with 16 bases between. This CDR3 is built from 14 residues. CDR3 sequence reads: CASSPQRTTGGYTF. The CDR3, as DNA: TGCGCCAGCAGCCCCCAAAGGACTACTGGTGGCTACACCTTC.

This clonotype came up many times. The chain has TRBV4-1 and TRBJ2-1; 7 positions match TRBD1. The V gene end was trimmed by 0 bases and the J gene end by 0 bases; junction bases not matched to a gene: 5. Germline lookup yields CDR1 MGHRA and CDR2 YSYEKL. The CDR3 is made up of 17 amino acids. CDR3 region: CASSQDSGQSSYNEQFF. The CDR3 bases are TGCGCCAGCAGCCAAGATTCGGGACAGAGCTCCTACAATGAGCAGTTCTTC.

This clonotype was observed many times. The chain joins TRBV5-1 to TRBJ2-3; 11 positions agree with TRBD2. J was trimmed by 1 base and V by 0 bases; bases with no gene match: 1. The CDR3 is 16 amino acids. The germline CDR1 and CDR2 sequences are SGHRS and YFSETQ. This CDR3 reads CASSLELAGGTDTQYF. The CDR3 DNA is TGCGCCAGCAGCTTGGAACTAGCGGGAGGCACAGATACGCAGTATTTT. Full variable domain (rest looked up from reference TRBV5-1 and TRBJ2-3): KAGVTQTPRYLIKTRGQQVTLSCSPISGHRSVSWYQQTPGQGLQFLFEYFSETQRNKGNFPGRFSGRQFSNSRSEMNVSTLELGDSALYLCASSLELAGGTDTQYFGPGTRLTVL.

The chain is built from TRBV20-1 and TRBJ2-3; 12 bases align to TRBD2. The length of the CDR3 is 16 residues. CDR1 is DFQATT, CDR2 SNEGSKA, per germline (reference sequence). J lost 3 bases, V lost 6 bases, and 10 bases had no gene match. The CDR3 DNA is TGCAGTGCCCGAGGGGCTAGCGGGAGGGATACAGATACGCAGTATTTT. This translates into CSARGASGRDTDTQYF.

The CDR3 here is CASSSSGSIPHEQFF. The CDR3 DNA reads as TGTGCCAGCAGCTCTAGCGGGAGTATCCCCCATGAGCAGTTCTTC. This chain links TRBV7-2 with TRBJ2-1; the match to TRBD2 covers 10 bases. V lost 4 bases to trimming and J lost 8 bases; unmatched junction nucleotides: 8. CDR1 SGHTA and CDR2 FQGNSA come from the germline V gene. CDR3 length: 15 amino acids.

This clonotype was detected only a few times. The J gene is TRBJ2-5, the V gene TRBV6-5, with 10 bases aligning to TRBD1. Germline CDR1 and CDR2: MNHEY and SVGAGI. This CDR3 region has 18 residues. After removal of 1 base from V and 5 bases from J, the junction contained 13 bases not matched to a gene. Written as DNA, the CDR3 is TGTGCCAGCAGTTACTTAGGTTCGCCGGGACAGGGGATGGAGACCCAGTACTTC. This sequence encodes CASSYLGSPGQGMETQYF.

This clonotype occurred a few times. The genes are TRBV20-1 and TRBJ2-1, with a possible D match to TRBD2 (6 bases). CDR1 is DFQATT, CDR2 SNEGSKA, per germline (reference sequence). The CDR3 is made up of 12 amino acids. The CDR3 spells CSSGTPYNEQFF. The CDR3 region has the DNA TGCTCATCCGGGACTCCCTACAATGAGCAGTTCTTC.

This clonotype was seen many times. This rearrangement joins TRBV7-3 to TRBJ1-1; the D gene is possibly TRBD1 (6 bases). Germline CDR1 SGHTA, CDR2 FQGTGA. This CDR3 comprises 14 residues. Deletions cut 5 bases from V and 4 bases from J, with 14 bases between. The CDR3: CASSQQGWSTEAFF. CDR3 nucleotide sequence: TGTGCCAGCAGCCAACAGGGTTGGAGCACTGAAGCTTTCTTT.

This clonotype was counted only a few times. The chain joins TRBV6-5 to TRBJ2-7; D perhaps matches TRBD1 (6 bases). Looked up from germline, CDR1 is MNHEY and CDR2 is SVGAGI. Trimming removed 2 bases from V and 7 bases from J, with 18 bases in between. The CDR3 consists of 15 residues. CDR3: CASSYLRGQNQEQYF. DNA of the CDR3: TGTGCCAGCAGTTACCTCAGGGGTCAAAATCAGGAGCAGTACTTC.

This clonotype was detected only once. Being one base from a much bigger clone, this may be a read error. This chain links TRBV7-6 with TRBJ2-5; D tentatively reads TRBD1 or TRBD2 (7 bases each). Germline-derived CDR1 and CDR2 are SGHVS and FNYEAQ. This CDR3 has 15 amino acids. The germline V and J ends were trimmed by 1 base and 5 bases, with 14 bases remaining between them. For the CDR3, the DNA is TGTGCCAGCAGCTTAGGTGGGACAGCGGGGGAGACCCAGTACTTC. Protein: CASSLGGTAGETQYF.